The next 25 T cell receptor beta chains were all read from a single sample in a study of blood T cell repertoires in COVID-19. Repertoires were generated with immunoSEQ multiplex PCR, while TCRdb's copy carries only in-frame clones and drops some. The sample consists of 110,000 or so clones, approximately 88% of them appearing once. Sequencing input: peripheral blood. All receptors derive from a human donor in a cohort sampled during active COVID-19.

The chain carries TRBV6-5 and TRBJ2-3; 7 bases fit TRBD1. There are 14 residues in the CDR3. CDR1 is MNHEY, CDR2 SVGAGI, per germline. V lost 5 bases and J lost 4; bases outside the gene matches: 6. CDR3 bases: TGTGCCAGCAGTACCTACAGGGGAGCAGATACGCAGTATTTT. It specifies CASSTYRGADTQYF.

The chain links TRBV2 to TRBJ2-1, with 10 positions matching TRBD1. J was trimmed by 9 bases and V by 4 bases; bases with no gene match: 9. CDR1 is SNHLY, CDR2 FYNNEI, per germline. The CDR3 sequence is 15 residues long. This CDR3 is CASSAGQGVTLEQFF. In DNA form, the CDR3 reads TGTGCCAGCAGTGCCGGACAGGGGGTAACTCTTGAGCAGTTCTTC.

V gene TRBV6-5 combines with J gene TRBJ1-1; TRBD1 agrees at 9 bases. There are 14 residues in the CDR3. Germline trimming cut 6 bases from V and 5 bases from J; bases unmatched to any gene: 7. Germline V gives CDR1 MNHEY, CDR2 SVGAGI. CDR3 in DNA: TGTGCCAGCAGCGCGGACAGGGGAAGGACTGAAGCTTTCTTT. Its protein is CASSADRGRTEAFF.

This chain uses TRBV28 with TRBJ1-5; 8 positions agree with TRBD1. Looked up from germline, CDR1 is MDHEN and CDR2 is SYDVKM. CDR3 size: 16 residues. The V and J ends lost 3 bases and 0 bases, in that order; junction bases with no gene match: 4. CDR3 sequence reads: CASSFATGVSNQPQHF. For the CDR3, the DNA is TGTGCCAGCAGTTTCGCGACAGGGGTTAGCAATCAGCCCCAGCATTTT.

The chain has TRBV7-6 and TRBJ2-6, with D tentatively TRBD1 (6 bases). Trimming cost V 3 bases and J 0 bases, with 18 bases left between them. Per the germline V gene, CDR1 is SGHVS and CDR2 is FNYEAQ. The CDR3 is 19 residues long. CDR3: CASSFPYGQSPSGANVLTF. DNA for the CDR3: TGTGCCAGCAGCTTCCCCTACGGACAGTCACCCTCTGGGGCCAACGTCCTGACTTTC.

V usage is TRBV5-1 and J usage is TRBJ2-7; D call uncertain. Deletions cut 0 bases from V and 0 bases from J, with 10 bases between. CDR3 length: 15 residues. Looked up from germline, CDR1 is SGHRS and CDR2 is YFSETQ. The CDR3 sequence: CASSLGSGSSYEQYF. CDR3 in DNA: TGCGCCAGCAGCTTGGGATCAGGTAGCTCCTACGAGCAGTACTTC.

CDR3 in amino acids: CASTLTSTDTQYF. The DNA of the CDR3 is TGTGCCAGCACCCTTACTAGCACAGATACGCAGTATTTT. The chain is built from TRBV28 and TRBJ2-3; D ambiguous. The CDR3 is 13 residues long. Germline V CDR1 and CDR2: MDHEN, SYDVKM. Deletions cut 7 bases from V and 0 bases from J, with 8 bases between.

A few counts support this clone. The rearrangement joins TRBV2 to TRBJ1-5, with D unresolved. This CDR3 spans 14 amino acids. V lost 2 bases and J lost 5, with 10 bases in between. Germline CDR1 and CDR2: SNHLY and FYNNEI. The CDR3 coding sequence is TGTGCCAGCAGTGAATTGGCCTTGGATCAGCCCCAGCATTTT. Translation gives CASSELALDQPQHF.

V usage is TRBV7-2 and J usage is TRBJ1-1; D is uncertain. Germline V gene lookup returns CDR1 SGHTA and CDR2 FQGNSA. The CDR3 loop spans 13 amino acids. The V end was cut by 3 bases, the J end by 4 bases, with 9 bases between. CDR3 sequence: CASSFERGTEAFF. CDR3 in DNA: TGTGCCAGCAGCTTCGAACGGGGCACTGAAGCTTTCTTT.

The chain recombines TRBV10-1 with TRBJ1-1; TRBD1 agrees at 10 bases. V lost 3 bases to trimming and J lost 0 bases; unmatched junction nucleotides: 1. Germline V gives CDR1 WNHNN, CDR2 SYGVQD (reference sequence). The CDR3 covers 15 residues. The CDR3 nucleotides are TGCGCCAGCAGTGATGGGACAGGGGTGAACACTGAAGCTTTCTTT. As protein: CASSDGTGVNTEAFF.

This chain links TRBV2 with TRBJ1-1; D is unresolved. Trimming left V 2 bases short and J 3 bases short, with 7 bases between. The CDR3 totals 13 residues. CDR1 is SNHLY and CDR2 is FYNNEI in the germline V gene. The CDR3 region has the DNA TGTGCCAGCAGTGAACCCCCGGACACTGAAGCTTTCTTT. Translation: CASSEPPDTEAFF.

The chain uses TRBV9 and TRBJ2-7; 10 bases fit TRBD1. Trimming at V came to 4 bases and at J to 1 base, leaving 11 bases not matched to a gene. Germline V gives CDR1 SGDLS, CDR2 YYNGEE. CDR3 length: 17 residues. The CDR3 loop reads CASSLRDRGGGSYEQYF. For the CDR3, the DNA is TGTGCCAGCAGCCTCCGGGACAGGGGCGGCGGGTCCTACGAGCAGTACTTC.

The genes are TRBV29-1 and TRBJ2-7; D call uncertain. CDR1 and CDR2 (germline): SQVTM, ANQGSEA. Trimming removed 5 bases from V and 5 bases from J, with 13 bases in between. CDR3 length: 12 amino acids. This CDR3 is CSVQRHPHEQYF. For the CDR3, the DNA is TGCAGCGTTCAGAGACATCCCCACGAGCAGTACTTC.

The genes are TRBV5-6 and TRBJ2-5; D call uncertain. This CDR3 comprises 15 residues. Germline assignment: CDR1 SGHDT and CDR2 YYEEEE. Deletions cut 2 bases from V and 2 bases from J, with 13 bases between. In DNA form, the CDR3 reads TGTGCCAGCAGCTTACCAAGCGAATTACAAGAGACCCAGTACTTC. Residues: CASSLPSELQETQYF.

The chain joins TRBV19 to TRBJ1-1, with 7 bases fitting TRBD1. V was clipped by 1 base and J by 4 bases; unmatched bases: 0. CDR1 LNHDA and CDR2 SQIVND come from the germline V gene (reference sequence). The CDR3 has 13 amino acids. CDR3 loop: CASSIAGGTEAFF. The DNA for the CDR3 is TGTGCCAGTAGTATAGCAGGGGGCACTGAAGCTTTCTTT.

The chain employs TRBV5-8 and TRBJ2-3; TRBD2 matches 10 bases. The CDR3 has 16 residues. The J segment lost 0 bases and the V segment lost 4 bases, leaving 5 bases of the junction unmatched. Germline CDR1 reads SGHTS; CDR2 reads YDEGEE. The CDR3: CASSQTSGSSTDTQYF. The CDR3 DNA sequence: TGTGCCAGCAGCCAGACTAGCGGGTCAAGCACAGATACGCAGTATTTT.

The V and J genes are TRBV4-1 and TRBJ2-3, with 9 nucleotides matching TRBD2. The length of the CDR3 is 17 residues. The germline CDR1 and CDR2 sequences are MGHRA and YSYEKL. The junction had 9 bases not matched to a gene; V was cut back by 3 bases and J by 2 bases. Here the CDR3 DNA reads TGCGCCAGCAGCCACGGGAGGCTAGCGGGGAACACAGATACGCAGTATTTT. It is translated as CASSHGRLAGNTDTQYF.

The CDR3 DNA reads as TGTGCCGGCGGGGGAGAGACCCAGTACTTC. It translates to CAGGGETQYF. The J gene is TRBJ2-5, the V gene TRBV28, with 7 bases identical to TRBD2. The ends lost 11 bases at V and 4 bases at J; junction bases unmatched: 1. Germline lookup yields CDR1 MDHEN and CDR2 SYDVKM. This CDR3 comprises 10 residues.

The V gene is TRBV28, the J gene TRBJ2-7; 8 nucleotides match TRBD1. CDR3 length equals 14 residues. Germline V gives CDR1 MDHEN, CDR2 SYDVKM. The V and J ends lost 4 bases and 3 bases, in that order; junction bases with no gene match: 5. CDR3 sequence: CASSWGDRGYEQYF. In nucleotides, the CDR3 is TGTGCCAGCAGTTGGGGCGACAGGGGCTACGAGCAGTACTTC.

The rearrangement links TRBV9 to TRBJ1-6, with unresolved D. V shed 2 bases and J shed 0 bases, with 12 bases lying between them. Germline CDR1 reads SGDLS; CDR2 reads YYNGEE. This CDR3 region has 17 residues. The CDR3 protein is CASSVRSSSSYNSPLHF. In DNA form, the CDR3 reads TGTGCCAGCAGCGTCCGTTCGAGTAGCTCCTATAATTCACCCCTCCACTTT.

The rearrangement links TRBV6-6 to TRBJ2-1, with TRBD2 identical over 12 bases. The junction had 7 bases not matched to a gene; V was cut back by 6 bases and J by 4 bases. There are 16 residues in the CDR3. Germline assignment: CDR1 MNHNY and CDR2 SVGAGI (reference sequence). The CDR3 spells CASRMGLAGRYNEQFF. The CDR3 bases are TGTGCCAGCAGAATGGGACTAGCGGGCCGGTACAATGAGCAGTTCTTC.

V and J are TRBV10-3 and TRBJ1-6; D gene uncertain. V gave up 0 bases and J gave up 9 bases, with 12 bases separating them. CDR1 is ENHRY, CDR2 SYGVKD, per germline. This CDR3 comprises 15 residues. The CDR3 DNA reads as TGTGCCATCAGTGAGTCGGGAGGGAGTATTTCACCCCTCCACTTT. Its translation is CAISESGGSISPLHF.

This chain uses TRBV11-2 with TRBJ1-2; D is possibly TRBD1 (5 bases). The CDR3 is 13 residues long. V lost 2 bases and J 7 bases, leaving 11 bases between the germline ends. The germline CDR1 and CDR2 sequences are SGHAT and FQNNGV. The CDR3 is CASSLTGGTGYTF. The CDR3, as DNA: TGTGCCAGCAGCTTAACAGGCGGAACTGGCTACACCTTC.

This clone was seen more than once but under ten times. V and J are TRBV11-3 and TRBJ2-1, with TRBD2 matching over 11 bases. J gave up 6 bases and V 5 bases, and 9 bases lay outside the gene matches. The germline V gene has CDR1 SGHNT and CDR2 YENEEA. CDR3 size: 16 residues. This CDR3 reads CASSPGDSGGGNEQFF. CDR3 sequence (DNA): TGTGCCAGCAGCCCCGGCGATAGCGGGGGGGGCAATGAGCAGTTCTTC. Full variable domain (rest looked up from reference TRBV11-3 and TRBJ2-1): EAGVVQSPRYKIIEKKQPVAFWCNPISGHNTLYWYLQNLGQGPELLIRYENEEAVDDSQLPKDRFSAERLKGVDSTLKIQPAELGDSAVYLCASSPGDSGGGNEQFFGPGTRLTVL.

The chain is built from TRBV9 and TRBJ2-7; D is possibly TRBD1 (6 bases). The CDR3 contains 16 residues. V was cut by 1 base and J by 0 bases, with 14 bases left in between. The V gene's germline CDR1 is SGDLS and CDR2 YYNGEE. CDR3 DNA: TGTGCCAGCAGCGTAAGTCCCGGGACATTCTCCTACGAGCAGTACTTC. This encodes CASSVSPGTFSYEQYF.